The T cell receptor (beta chain) described here comes from a study of vaccination effects on CD4 cells after COVID-19. Points from the study as a whole: Late after vaccination, infection- and vaccine-induced clones showed marked clonal contraction.

Under the ViraFEST assay, PBMC were stimulated with viral peptide pools so that antigen-specific CD4+ T cells expanded. Sequencing was performed afterwards. Subsequent to roughly 9 days of culture, CD4+ T cells were isolated. In the vaccine recipients, nucleocapsid antibodies were negative and there was no prior SARS-CoV-2 infection. At days 3 and 7, half of the medium was exchanged for IL-2 medium. TCRdb keeps only in-frame clones here, not all; method: immunoSEQ multiplex PCR. The top ten hold 20% to 30% of the sample, which has 20,000 to 25,000 clones, 60% to 75% seen once. Comments on this clone: Its antigen is currently unknown.

The sequencing used CD4+ T cells from PBMCs cultured with HCoV-NL63 spike peptides, collected before COVID-19 vaccination. The receptor was isolated from a human donor who received a COVID-19 vaccine.

The CDR3: CASSLSGQGSYEQYF. The CDR3, as DNA: TGTGCCAGCAGTTTATCGGGGCAGGGAAGCTACGAGCAGTACTTC. The chain employs TRBV27 and TRBJ2-7; perhaps TRBD1 as D (5 bases). This CDR3 spans 15 amino acids. V shed 0 bases and J shed 3 bases, with 12 bases lying between them. In germline, CDR1 is MNHEY, CDR2 SMNVEV (reference sequence).